This T cell receptor beta chain was identified in a study of T cell changes during pregnancy in multiple sclerosis. The assay was immunoSEQ multiplex PCR, and TCRdb's table has in-frame clones only and misses some. This sample has 90,000 to 120,000 clones, with about 92% found just once. Germline CDR1 reads ENHRY; CDR2 reads SYGVKD. The CDR3 has 15 amino acids. V lost 6 bases and J 4 bases, leaving 19 bases between the germline ends. This clone is a singleton in its sample. This chain uses TRBV10-3 with TRBJ2-7; perhaps TRBD2 as D (6 bases). The receptor comes from a female donor with multiple sclerosis, enrolled in a pregnancy study. Here the sequenced sample was peripheral blood, taken in the second trimester of pregnancy. CDR3 sequence reads: CAIRTAHGDSYEQYF. The CDR3 DNA is TGTGCCATCAGAACCGCCCACGGGGACTCGTACGAGCAGTACTTC.